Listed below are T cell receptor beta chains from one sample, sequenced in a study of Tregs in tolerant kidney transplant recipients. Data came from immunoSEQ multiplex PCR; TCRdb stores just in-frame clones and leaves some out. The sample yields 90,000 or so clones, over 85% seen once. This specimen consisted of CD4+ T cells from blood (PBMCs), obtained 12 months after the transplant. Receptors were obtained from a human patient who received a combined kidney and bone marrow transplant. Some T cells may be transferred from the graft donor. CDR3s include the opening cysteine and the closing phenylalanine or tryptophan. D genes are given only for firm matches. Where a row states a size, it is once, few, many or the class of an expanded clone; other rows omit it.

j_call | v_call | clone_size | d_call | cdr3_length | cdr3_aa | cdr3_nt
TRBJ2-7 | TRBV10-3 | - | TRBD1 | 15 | CAIWEPGTASYEQYF | TGTGCCATCTGGGAACCCGGGACAGCCTCCTACGAGCAGTACTTC
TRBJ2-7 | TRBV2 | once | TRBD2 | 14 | CASDSGRPSYEQYF | TGTGCCTCCGATAGCGGGAGGCCTTCCTACGAGCAGTACTTC
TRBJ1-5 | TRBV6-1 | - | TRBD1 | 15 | CASLFGDRVGQPQHF | TGTGCCAGCCTATTTGGGGACAGGGTGGGTCAGCCCCAGCATTTT
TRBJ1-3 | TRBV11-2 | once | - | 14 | CASSLWQLGNTIYF | TGTGCCAGCAGCTTATGGCAACTAGGAAACACCATATATTTT
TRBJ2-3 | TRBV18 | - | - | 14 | CASSPLRSADTQYF | TGTGCCAGCTCACCGCTACGTAGCGCAGATACGCAGTATTTT
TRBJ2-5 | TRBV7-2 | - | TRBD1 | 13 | CASSYDRDETQYF | TGTGCCAGCAGCTATGACAGGGATGAGACCCAGTACTTC
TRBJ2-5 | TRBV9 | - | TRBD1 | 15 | CASSVANRGAETQYF | TGTGCCAGCAGCGTAGCTAACAGGGGGGCGGAGACCCAGTACTTC
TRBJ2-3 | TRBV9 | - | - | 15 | CASTRTQGIGDTQYF | TGTGCCAGCACTCGGACCCAGGGGATTGGAGATACGCAGTATTTT
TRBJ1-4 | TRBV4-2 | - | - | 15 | CASSQEGSLNEKLFF | TGTGCCAGCAGCCAAGAGGGCAGTCTTAATGAAAAACTGTTTTTT
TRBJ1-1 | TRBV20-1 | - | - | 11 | CSARQVPEAFF | TGCAGTGCTAGACAGGTCCCTGAAGCTTTCTTT
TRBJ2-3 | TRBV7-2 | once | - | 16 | CASSLGYRTSTDTQYF | TGTGCCAGCAGCTTAGGTTATCGGACTAGCACAGATACGCAGTATTTT
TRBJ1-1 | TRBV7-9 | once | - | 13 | CASSSQENTEAFF | TGTGCCAGCAGCTCACAGGAGAACACTGAAGCTTTCTTT
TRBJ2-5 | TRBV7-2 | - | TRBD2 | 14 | CASTLGRAQETQYF | TGTGCCAGCACCCTTGGGAGGGCCCAAGAGACCCAGTACTTC
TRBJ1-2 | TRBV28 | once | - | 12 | CASSYKPYGYTF | TGTGCCAGCAGTTACAAACCATATGGCTACACCTTC
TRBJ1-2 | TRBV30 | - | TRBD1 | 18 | CAWSRWRAGGTSNYGYTF | TGTGCCTGGAGCCGATGGAGGGCAGGGGGAACGTCTAACTATGGCTACACCTTC
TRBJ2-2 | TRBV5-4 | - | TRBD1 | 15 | CASRSGTGTGGELFF | TGTGCCAGCAGGTCCGGGACAGGGACGGGCGGGGAGCTGTTTTTT
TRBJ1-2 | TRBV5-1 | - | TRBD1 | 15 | CASSLIQGAIGGYTF | TGCGCCAGCAGCTTGATACAGGGGGCAATAGGCGGCTACACCTTC
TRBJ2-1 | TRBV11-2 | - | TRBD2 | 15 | CASSLGSLAGNEQFF | TGTGCCAGCAGCTTAGGCTCTCTAGCGGGGAACGAGCAGTTCTTC
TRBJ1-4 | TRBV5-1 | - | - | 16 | CASSLIRSGGDEKLFF | TGCGCCAGCAGCTTGATCAGGTCGGGGGGCGATGAAAAACTGTTTTTT
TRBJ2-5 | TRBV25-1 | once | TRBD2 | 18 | CASSEFFALAGDWETQYF | TGTGCCAGCAGTGAATTCTTTGCGCTAGCGGGAGACTGGGAGACCCAGTACTTC
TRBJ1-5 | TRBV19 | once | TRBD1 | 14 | CASRRTGDNQPQHF | TGTGCCAGTAGAAGGACAGGGGACAATCAGCCCCAGCATTTT
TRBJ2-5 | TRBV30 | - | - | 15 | CAWSVPRGPQETQYF | TGTGCCTGGAGTGTACCCAGGGGTCCCCAAGAGACCCAGTACTTC
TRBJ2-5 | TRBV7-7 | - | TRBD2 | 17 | CASSVVGTSGTQETQYF | TGTGCCAGCAGCGTGGTAGGAACTAGCGGGACCCAAGAGACCCAGTACTTC
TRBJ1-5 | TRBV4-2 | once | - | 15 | CASSHGTRENQPQHF | TGTGCCAGCAGCCATGGGACAAGGGAGAATCAGCCCCAGCATTTT
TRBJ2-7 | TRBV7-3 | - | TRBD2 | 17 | CASSLAGLAGKSYEQYF | TGTGCCAGCAGCTTAGCAGGGCTAGCGGGAAAATCCTACGAGCAGTACTTC
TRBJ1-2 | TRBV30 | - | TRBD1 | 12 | CAWNDRVYGYTF | TGTGCCTGGAACGACAGGGTGTATGGCTACACCTTC
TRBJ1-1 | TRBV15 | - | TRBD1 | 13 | CATGQALNTEAFF | TGTGCCACCGGACAGGCCCTAAACACTGAAGCTTTCTTT
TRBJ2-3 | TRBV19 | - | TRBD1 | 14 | CASSRDRGTDTQYF | TGTGCCAGTAGTCGAGACAGGGGCACAGATACGCAGTATTTT
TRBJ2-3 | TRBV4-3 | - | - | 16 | CASSQDSVAGTDTQYF | TGCGCCAGCAGCCAAGATAGCGTAGCTGGCACAGATACGCAGTATTTT
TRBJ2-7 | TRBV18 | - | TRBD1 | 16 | CASSPISRDRGHEQYF | TGTGCCAGCTCCCCAATATCCCGTGACAGGGGCCACGAGCAGTACTTC
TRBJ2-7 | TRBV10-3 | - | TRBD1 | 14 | CAISGDRVTYEQYF | TGTGCCATCAGTGGGGACAGGGTAACCTACGAGCAGTACTTC
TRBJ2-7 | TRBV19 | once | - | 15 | CASSIAGAGGYEQYF | TGTGCCAGTAGTATAGCGGGGGCAGGGGGCTACGAGCAGTACTTC
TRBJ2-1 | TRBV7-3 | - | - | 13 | CASSPNNYNEQFF | TGTGCCAGCAGCCCAAACAACTACAATGAGCAGTTCTTC
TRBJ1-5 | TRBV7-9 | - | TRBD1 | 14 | CASSLGTAWEPQHF | TGTGCCAGCAGCTTGGGGACAGCCTGGGAGCCCCAGCATTTT
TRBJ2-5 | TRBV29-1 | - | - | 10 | CSVSVETQYF | TGCAGCGTTTCTGTAGAGACCCAGTACTTC
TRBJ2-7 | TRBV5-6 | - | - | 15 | CASSLLDRSSYEQYF | TGTGCCAGCAGCCTCCTTGACAGGTCGTCCTACGAGCAGTACTTC
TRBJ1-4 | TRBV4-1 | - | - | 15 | CASSQGLQGDVKLFF | TGCGCCAGCAGCCAAGGTTTACAGGGCGATGTAAAACTGTTTTTT
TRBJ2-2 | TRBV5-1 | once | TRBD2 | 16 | CASSSTSGSMTGELFF | TGCGCCAGCAGCTCCACTAGCGGGAGCATGACCGGGGAGCTGTTTTTT
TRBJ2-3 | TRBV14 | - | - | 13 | CASSQEGGTPQYF | TGTGCCAGCAGCCAAGAAGGCGGGACTCCGCAGTATTTT
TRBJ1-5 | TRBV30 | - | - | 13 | CAWSVQVGQPQHF | TGTGCCTGGAGTGTTCAGGTCGGTCAGCCCCAGCATTTT
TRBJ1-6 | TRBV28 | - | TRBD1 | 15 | CASLSGQGYGTPLHF | TGTGCCAGTTTGAGCGGACAGGGCTACGGTACACCCCTCCACTTT
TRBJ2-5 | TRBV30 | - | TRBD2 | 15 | CAWSEVAGPQETQYF | TGTGCCTGGAGTGAAGTAGCGGGACCCCAAGAGACCCAGTACTTC
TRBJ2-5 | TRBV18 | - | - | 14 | CASSPVSNLETQYF | TGTGCCAGCTCACCCGTTTCAAACTTAGAGACCCAGTACTTC
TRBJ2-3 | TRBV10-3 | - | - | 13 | CAISEASTDTQYF | TGTGCCATCAGTGAGGCGAGCACAGATACGCAGTATTTT
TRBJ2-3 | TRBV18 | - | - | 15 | CASSPPNLRTDTQYF | TGTGCCAGCTCACCACCTAATCTACGCACAGATACGCAGTATTTT
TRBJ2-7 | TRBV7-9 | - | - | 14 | CASSSGQFTYEQYF | TGTGCCAGCAGCTCCGGACAGTTTACCTACGAGCAGTACTTC
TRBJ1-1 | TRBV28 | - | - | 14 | CASSTDRMNTEAFF | TGTGCCAGCAGCACGGACAGAATGAACACTGAAGCTTTCTTT
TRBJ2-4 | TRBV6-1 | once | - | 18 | CASSDGIRNPLAKNIQYF | TGTGCCAGCAGTGACGGGATTCGGAACCCCTTAGCCAAAAACATTCAGTACTTC
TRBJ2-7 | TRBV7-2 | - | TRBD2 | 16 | CASSLVGGGASYEQYF | TGTGCCAGCAGCTTAGTGGGCGGGGGGGCCTCCTACGAGCAGTACTTC
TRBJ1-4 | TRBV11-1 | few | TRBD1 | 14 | CASSRDRVAEKLFF | TGTGCCAGCAGCCGGGACAGGGTGGCCGAAAAACTGTTTTTT